This T cell receptor (beta chain) is drawn from a study of CD8+ T cells in alopecia areata. Study as a whole: Percent affected scalp area, the SALT score, rated treated patients' severity. Study-level results: Administration of tofacitinib significantly diminished scalp clonality and expanded CD8+ clones within the top 100. One nonresponder leaves baseline CD8+ expansion's link to response uncertain.

Described treatment: oral pan-JAK inhibitor, 5-10 mg twice daily. PBMCs, the starting material, were the source of sorted CD4+ and CD8+ T cells. RNA was extracted and reverse transcribed into cDNA as the sequencing template. Assay: immunoSEQ multiplex PCR; the TCRdb copy retains only in-frame clones and omits some. The sample includes under 250,000 clones, about 57% of them seen just once. The length of the CDR3 is 11 residues. The ends were cut back, 2 bases at V and 8 bases at J, with 9 bases in the middle. CDR1 is SQVTM, CDR2 ANQGSEA, per germline. Remarks on this clone: What it recognizes is unknown.

This sequence joins TRBV29-1 and TRBJ1-1, with D unclear. This TCR was recovered from a human donor with alopecia areata. The sequenced sample was CD4+ T cells sorted from blood, obtained at week 4, from a patient treated with tofacitinib. CDR3 bases: TGCAGCGTTGAATCGGGAGGGGAAGCTTTCTTT. It is translated as CSVESGGEAFF.